Listed below are T cell receptor beta chains from one sample, sequenced in a study of CD8 T cells in Susac syndrome. A single record per CDR3 protein comes from TCRdb applying MiXCR to the immunoSEQ multiplex PCR reads. This table holds about 150,000 distinct CDR3 sequences, 90% to 95% found once. Sequenced sample: CD4+ T cells from PBMCs. These receptors were collected from a human donor with multiple sclerosis. Each CDR3 is given with its conserved first and last residue. Fields, in order: V gene, J gene, clone size, D gene, CDR3 protein, CDR3 DNA. D genes are given only for firm matches. Part of the rows lack a size; the others show once, few, many or a class for expanded clones.

>TRBV4-1|TRBJ2-1|NA|NA
CASSQGSRGSYNEQFF
TGCGCCAGCAGCCAAGGAAGTAGGGGATCCTACAATGAGCAGTTCTTC
>TRBV19|TRBJ1-5|NA|NA
CASSMVGVINQPQHF
TGTGCCAGTAGTATGGTGGGCGTCATTAATCAGCCCCAGCATTTT
>TRBV5-1|TRBJ1-2|NA|NA
CASRGTTGTPYGYTF
TGCGCCAGCAGAGGGACGACTGGAACCCCTTATGGCTACACCTTC
>TRBV15|TRBJ1-5|NA|NA
CATSRSDLNQPQHF
TGTGCCACCAGCAGATCAGACCTCAATCAGCCCCAGCATTTT
>TRBV2|TRBJ1-5|NA|NA
CASSKDSNQPQHF
TGTGCCAGCAGTAAGGATAGCAATCAGCCCCAGCATTTT
>TRBV3-1|TRBJ1-6|NA|TRBD1
CASSQSHRTGGNSPLHF
TGTGCCAGCAGCCAAAGTCACAGGACAGGGGGGAATTCACCCCTCCACTTT
>TRBV20-1|TRBJ2-1|once|NA
CSARDLSNEQFF
TGCAGTGCTAGAGATCTTAGCAATGAGCAGTTCTTC
>TRBV27|TRBJ2-7|NA|NA
CASSWAARPNYEQYF
TGTGCCAGCAGTTGGGCGGCCAGGCCGAACTACGAGCAGTACTTC
>TRBV28|TRBJ2-7|once|NA
CASSLPQGYEQYF
TGTGCCAGCAGCCTACCGCAGGGGTACGAGCAGTACTTC
>TRBV5-1|TRBJ2-3|NA|TRBD1
CASSSGDRAPDTQYF
TGCGCCAGCAGCTCCGGGGACAGGGCCCCAGATACGCAGTATTTT
>TRBV5-1|TRBJ2-5|NA|NA
CASSLTRGETQYF
TGCGCCAGCAGCCTAACCAGGGGAGAGACCCAGTACTTC
>TRBV2|TRBJ2-1|NA|TRBD2
CASTNQREGRNEQFF
TGTGCCAGCACCAACCAGCGGGAGGGCCGAAATGAGCAGTTCTTC
>TRBV2|TRBJ1-1|NA|TRBD1
CASSRDSSNTEAFF
TGTGCCAGCAGCCGGGACAGCTCGAACACTGAAGCTTTCTTT
>TRBV12-5|TRBJ2-1|NA|TRBD2
CASGPAGTSGQEQFF
TGTGCTAGTGGTCCCGCCGGGACTAGCGGTCAAGAGCAGTTCTTC
>TRBV27|TRBJ1-1|NA|NA
CASSYGASGTEAFF
TGTGCCAGCAGTTACGGGGCGTCGGGCACTGAAGCTTTCTTT
>TRBV6-5|TRBJ1-2|NA|NA
CASSYSTNSLSYGYTF
TGTGCCAGCAGTTACTCGACTAACAGCCTCTCCTATGGCTACACCTTC
>TRBV2|TRBJ2-5|NA|NA
CASGPRVGQETQYF
TGTGCCAGCGGACCCCGGGTTGGCCAAGAGACCCAGTACTTC
>TRBV6-6|TRBJ1-1|once|TRBD1
CASSPGTGNLNTEAFF
TGTGCCAGCAGTCCCGGGACAGGAAACCTGAACACTGAAGCTTTCTTT
>TRBV5-1|TRBJ1-1|NA|TRBD1
CASSNTGELAEAFF
TGCGCCAGCAGCAATACAGGGGAGCTGGCTGAAGCTTTCTTT
>TRBV6-5|TRBJ2-5|NA|NA
CASSAGFGETQYF
TGTGCCAGCAGTGCGGGGTTTGGAGAGACCCAGTACTTC
>TRBV20-1|TRBJ2-1|NA|NA
CSATGIHNEQFF
TGCAGTGCCACCGGGATTCACAATGAGCAGTTCTTC
>TRBV3-1|TRBJ2-7|NA|NA
CASSQGPGPTYEQYF
TGTGCCAGCAGCCAAGGACCCGGGCCAACCTACGAGCAGTACTTC
>TRBV18|TRBJ2-5|once|TRBD2
CASSPRGEGRVQYF
TGTGCCAGCTCACCACGCGGAGAGGGGAGGGTCCAGTACTTC
>TRBV6-1|TRBJ2-7|NA|NA
CASPAEAFDEQYF
TGTGCCAGCCCGGCCGAGGCCTTCGACGAGCAGTACTTC
>TRBV10-3|TRBJ1-5|NA|TRBD1
CAISDTGGSNQPQHF
TGTGCCATCAGTGACACAGGGGGGAGCAATCAGCCCCAGCATTTT
>TRBV20-1|TRBJ2-5|NA|NA
CSASTMRGETQYF
TGCAGTGCTAGTACCATGCGAGGGGAGACCCAGTACTTC
>TRBV7-2|TRBJ2-7|NA|TRBD2
CASSFEGPLAGGSSYEQYF
TGTGCCAGCAGCTTTGAAGGGCCCTTAGCGGGAGGAAGCTCCTACGAGCAGTACTTC
>TRBV20-1|TRBJ1-2|NA|NA
CSARPPTWGDYGYTF
TGCAGTGCTAGACCCCCGACGTGGGGGGACTATGGCTACACCTTC
>TRBV7-9|TRBJ1-6|NA|TRBD1
CASSLDRGSYNSPLHF
TGTGCCAGCAGCTTGGACAGGGGATCCTATAATTCACCCCTCCACTTT
>TRBV19|TRBJ2-2|once|NA
CASSISAGKGRELFF
TGTGCCAGTAGTATTTCCGCGGGAAAAGGTCGGGAGCTGTTTTTT
>TRBV20-1|TRBJ2-5|NA|NA
CSASDYRAGETQYF
TGCAGTGCTAGTGACTACAGGGCCGGAGAGACCCAGTACTTC
>TRBV4-3|TRBJ2-3|NA|TRBD1
CASSPFSGQGRTDTQYF
TGCGCCAGCAGCCCCTTCTCCGGACAGGGCCGCACAGATACGCAGTATTTT
>TRBV24-1|TRBJ2-2|NA|TRBD1
CATSDQTGVGELFF
TGTGCCACCAGTGACCAGACAGGGGTCGGGGAGCTGTTTTTT
>TRBV5-4|TRBJ2-1|NA|TRBD2
CASSTGLAADYNEQFF
TGTGCCAGCAGCACGGGACTAGCGGCCGACTACAATGAGCAGTTCTTC
>TRBV6-5|TRBJ1-1|NA|NA
CASSYSRDMALGTEAFF
TGTGCCAGCAGTTACTCGAGGGACATGGCCCTCGGCACTGAAGCTTTCTTT
>TRBV28|TRBJ2-1|NA|TRBD1
CASSLFGQGYNEQFF
TGTGCCAGCAGTTTATTCGGACAGGGGTACAATGAGCAGTTCTTC
>TRBV12-3/TRBV12-4|TRBJ2-7|NA|TRBD2
CASSDTSGRSWEQYF
TGTGCCAGCAGTGACACTAGCGGGAGAAGTTGGGAGCAGTACTTC
>TRBV2|TRBJ2-1|NA|TRBD2
CASGGVAGGPRNEQFF
TGTGCCAGCGGGGGGGTAGCGGGAGGGCCTAGGAATGAGCAGTTCTTC
>TRBV5-1|TRBJ2-1|NA|NA
CASSRSLNEQFF
TGCGCCAGCAGCCGGAGCCTTAATGAGCAGTTCTTC
>TRBV7-6|TRBJ2-5|NA|NA
CASSRWGETQYF
TGTGCCAGCAGCCGGTGGGGTGAGACCCAGTACTTC
>TRBV27|TRBJ1-4|NA|NA
CASKVRAANEKLFF
TGTGCCAGCAAGGTTCGGGCTGCTAATGAAAAACTGTTTTTT
>TRBV28|TRBJ2-7|NA|NA
CASSLSLLTMYEQYF
TGTGCCAGCAGTTTAAGCCTCCTCACAATGTACGAGCAGTACTTC
>TRBV4-1|TRBJ1-2|NA|NA
CASSSIFRDQLHYGYTF
TGCGCCAGCAGCAGCATTTTCCGGGACCAATTGCACTATGGCTACACCTTC
>TRBV3-1|TRBJ2-7|NA|NA
CASSRQARENEQYF
TGTGCCAGCAGCCGACAGGCCCGAGAGAACGAGCAGTACTTC
>TRBV6-5|TRBJ2-7|NA|TRBD1
CASSYSMGQGYEQYF
TGTGCCAGCAGTTACTCCATGGGACAGGGTTATGAGCAGTACTTC
>TRBV9|TRBJ2-7|NA|TRBD2
CASSAYGTKSSYEQYF
TGTGCCAGCAGCGCATACGGGACTAAATCTTCCTACGAGCAGTACTTC
>TRBV27|TRBJ2-5|NA|TRBD2
CASSFTGETSGQETQYF
TGTGCCAGCAGTTTCACGGGAGAGACTAGCGGGCAAGAGACCCAGTACTTC
>TRBV3-1|TRBJ2-7|NA|NA
CASSQDGGVKDEQYF
TGTGCCAGCAGCCAAGATGGCGGCGTCAAGGACGAGCAGTACTTC
>TRBV6-1|TRBJ2-1|NA|TRBD2
CASRSAGTSGHNEQFF
TGTGCCAGCAGATCTGCCGGGACTAGCGGCCACAATGAGCAGTTCTTC